What follows describes a single T cell receptor (beta chain). Its target is unknown. This CDR3 contains 15 residues. Germline CDR1 and CDR2: SGHNT and YYREEE (reference sequence). V lost 2 bases, J lost 2 bases, and 5 bases stayed unmatched. This sample was included in a study of cytomegalovirus exposure and HLA in healthy donors. Study conclusions and caveats: Productive status was seen about 90% or about 30% of the time for most TCR beta V segments in an earlier analysis. It was likely that a cluster of highly shared sequence variants was a sequencing artifact.

Both 60 Vbeta primers and 13 Jbeta primers went into the PCR. Assay: immunoSEQ multiplex PCR; the TCRdb copy retains only in-frame clones and omits some. The sample has about 120,000 clones, around 80% seen once; the top ten hold more than 7%. Likely unrecorded immune exposures existed in these nominally healthy donors. Sequenced input: PBMCs. This chain joins TRBV5-4 and TRBJ2-3; 7 nucleotides align to TRBD2. This clonotype was obtained from a female donor in good health and CMV-seropositive. This CDR3 is CASSLYRGDTDTQYF. As DNA, the CDR3 is TGTGCCAGCAGCTTATACCGGGGGGACACAGATACGCAGTATTTT. Full variable domain (remainder filled in from reference TRBV5-4 and TRBJ2-3): ETGVTQSPTHLIKTRGQQVTLRCSSQSGHNTVSWYQQALGQGPQFIFQYYREEENGRGNFPPRFSGLQFPNYSSELNVNALELDDSALYLCASSLYRGDTDTQYFGPGTRLTVL.